Listed here are 23 T cell receptor beta chains from one sample, sequenced in a study of OX40 agonist ivuxolimab in advanced cancers. Here immunoSEQ multiplex PCR was the method, and the copy in TCRdb shows in-frame clones only, minus some. The table records some 45,000 clones, 80% to 90% of them present only once. The specimen was CD4+ or CD8+ T cells sorted from blood, collected in a trial of the OX40 agonist ivuxolimab. The receptors shown here come from an adult with an advanced solid tumor such as melanoma, head and neck, liver or kidney cancer.

The rearrangement joins TRBV6-1 to TRBJ2-7; TRBD2 matches at 8 bases. Per the germline V gene, CDR1 is MNHNS and CDR2 is SASEGT. The length of the CDR3 is 15 residues. V lost 3 bases, J lost 3 bases, and 7 bases stayed unmatched. CDR3 nucleotide sequence: TGTGCCAGCAGTGACCCTGGGCTAGCGGGCTACGAGCAGTACTTC. It yields the protein CASSDPGLAGYEQYF.

The chain combines TRBV25-1 with TRBJ1-5, with D possibly matching TRBD1 (5 bases). CDR1 and CDR2 (germline): MGHDK, SYGVNS. Trimming pared 6 bases from V and 2 bases from J, leaving 11 bases between. The CDR3 length is 14 residues. The CDR3 sequence: CASSGGGGNQPQHF. The CDR3 nucleotides read TGTGCCAGCAGCGGGGGGGGAGGCAATCAGCCCCAGCATTTT.

The rearrangement links TRBV21-1 to TRBJ2-2. TRBV21-1 corresponds to a pseudogene. This CDR3 contains 15 residues. The CDR3 DNA is TGTGCCAGCAGCCCCAGGAAAAGGGACACCGGGGAGCTGTTTTTT. Amino acid sequence: CASSPRKRDTGELFF.

This clone was picked up one time. The chain couples TRBV5-1 to TRBJ2-5; 7 bases line up with TRBD1. Germline CDR1 is SGHRS and CDR2 is YFSETQ. V was clipped by 4 bases and J by 1 base; unmatched bases: 4. This CDR3 region has 14 residues. The CDR3 DNA reads TGCGCCAGCAGCGGTGGGACAGCCCAAGAGACCCAGTACTTC. Residues: CASSGGTAQETQYF.

The chain carries TRBV6-5 and TRBJ1-1; no definite D call. Trimming removed 2 bases at V and 0 bases at J, with 7 bases between. The CDR3 consists of 14 residues. The germline V gene has CDR1 MNHEY and CDR2 SVGAGI. CDR3 region: CASSYGFLNTEAFF. The CDR3 DNA reads TGTGCCAGCAGTTACGGGTTCCTGAACACTGAAGCTTTCTTT.

This clone was seen a few times. V is TRBV15 and J is TRBJ2-1; D might be TRBD2 (7 bases). Germline V lookup: CDR1 LNHNV, CDR2 YYDKDF (reference sequence). With 1 base removed from V and 8 bases from J, the gap between germline ends came to 15 bases. The CDR3 totals 15 residues. CDR3 bases: TGTGCCACCAGCAGAGCACGCGGGGGCGGGGATGAGCAGTTCTTC. It codes for CATSRARGGGDEQFF. The complete variable domain, with remaining parts taken from reference TRBV15 and TRBJ2-1, reads DAMVIQNPRYQVTQFGKPVTLSCSQTLNHNVMYWYQQKSSQAPKLLFHYYDKDFNNEADTPDNFQSRRPNTSFCFLDIRSPGLGDTAMYLCATSRARGGGDEQFFGPGTRLTVL.

This clone was detected a few times. This chain links TRBV7-3 with TRBJ2-2, with 8 bases fitting TRBD2. Germline values: CDR1 SGHTA, CDR2 FQGTGA. The V segment lost 6 bases and the J segment 1 base; nucleotides outside the gene matches: 13. The CDR3 contains 18 residues. CDR3 nucleotide sequence: TGTGCCAGCAGACCAAGGGCCAGCGGGGGAGTGAACACCGGGGAGCTGTTTTTT. Its translation: CASRPRASGGVNTGELFF. The variable domain in full, with the rest retrieved from reference TRBV7-3 and TRBJ2-2, is GAGVSQTPSNKVTEKGKYVELRCDPISGHTALYWYRQSLGQGPEFLIYFQGTGAADDSGLPNDRFFAVRPEGSVSTLKIQRTERGDSAVYLCASRPRASGGVNTGELFFGEGSRLTVL.

The chain combines TRBV18 with TRBJ2-7; D not resolved. The CDR3 runs to 16 residues. The germline V and J ends were trimmed by 3 bases and 2 bases, with 17 bases remaining between them. Germline-derived CDR1 and CDR2 are KGHSH and LQKENI. In DNA form, the CDR3 reads TGTGCCAGCTCACCCCTGAGTAGTTCCTTAACCTACGAGCAGTACTTC. Its translation is CASSPLSSSLTYEQYF.

Written as DNA, the CDR3 is TGCAGCGCGGCCCCAGGGTTAGATAACTATGGCTACACCTTC. Amino acids: CSAAPGLDNYGYTF. The rearrangement joins TRBV29-1 to TRBJ1-2, with a possible D match to TRBD1 (5 bases). The germline V and J ends were trimmed by 7 bases and 1 base, with 16 bases remaining between them. CDR3 length equals 14 residues. Germline V gene sequence: CDR1 SQVTM, CDR2 ANQGSEA.

V gene TRBV9 combines with J gene TRBJ1-1, with D perhaps TRBD1 (5 bases). Trimming removed 4 bases at V and 6 bases at J, with 13 bases between. Germline V CDR1 and CDR2: SGDLS, YYNGEE. CDR3 length: 13 residues. CDR3 residues: CASSSQGGAEAFF. CDR3 coding DNA: TGTGCCAGCAGCTCGCAGGGTGGGGCTGAAGCTTTCTTT.

As to this clone: At one of its ends the junction is not consistent with the germline gene, which may arise from a read error. The CDR3 DNA follows: TGTGCCAGCAGCCAACCCCAACAGGGCGACTACGAGCAGTACTTC. The encoded protein is CASSQPQQGDYEQYF. This chain links TRBV4-1 with TRBJ2-7; D is perhaps TRBD1 (6 bases). Per germline, CDR1 MGHRA and CDR2 YSYEKL. The CDR3 has 15 amino acids.

This chain joins TRBV11-2 and TRBJ1-4, with 9 bases that match TRBD1. This CDR3 region has 16 residues. V gave up 3 bases and J gave up 7 bases; unmatched junction bases: 9. Per germline, CDR1 SGHAT and CDR2 FQNNGV. CDR3 sequence reads: CASSFLGTGFGEKLFF. The CDR3 region has the DNA TGTGCCAGCAGCTTCCTCGGGACAGGGTTTGGTGAAAAACTGTTTTTT.

The CDR3 is CASSFTGLGYEQYF. CDR3 sequence (DNA): TGCGCCAGCAGCTTTACAGGGTTGGGCTACGAGCAGTACTTC. The chain has TRBV5-1 and TRBJ2-7, with D perhaps matching TRBD1 (6 bases). This CDR3 has 14 residues. Per germline, CDR1 SGHRS and CDR2 YFSETQ. With 2 bases removed from V and 3 bases from J, the gap between germline ends came to 12 bases. Looking up the rest from reference TRBV5-1 and TRBJ2-7 gives the full variable domain: KAGVTQTPRYLIKTRGQQVTLSCSPISGHRSVSWYQQTPGQGLQFLFEYFSETQRNKGNFPGRFSGRQFSNSRSEMNVSTLELGDSALYLCASSFTGLGYEQYFGPGTRLTVT.

This chain connects TRBV7-9 to TRBJ1-1, with a tentative D call TRBD1 (5 bases). Germline V gives CDR1 SEHNR, CDR2 FQNEAQ (reference sequence). The CDR3 sequence is 14 residues long. The ends were cut back, 5 bases at V and 4 bases at J, with 14 bases in the middle. The CDR3 protein is CASSPERDATEAFF. The CDR3 DNA sequence: TGTGCCAGCAGCCCTGAGAGGGACGCCACTGAAGCTTTCTTT.

The V gene is TRBV29-1, the J gene TRBJ2-7, with no clear D. This CDR3 spans 13 amino acids. Trimming removed 7 bases at V and 5 bases at J, with 18 bases between. Per the germline V gene, CDR1 is SQVTM and CDR2 is ANQGSEA. DNA of the CDR3: TGCAGCGCCGGATGGGGATCGGCCGACGAGCAGTACTTC. It yields the protein CSAGWGSADEQYF.

This chain joins TRBV18 and TRBJ1-5; D gene ambiguous. The V gene's germline CDR1 is KGHSH and CDR2 LQKENI. With 6 bases removed from V and 0 bases from J, the gap between germline ends came to 6 bases. The CDR3 spans 13 residues. In DNA, the CDR3 is TGTGCCAGCTCCTCCCATAGCAATCAGCCCCAGCATTTT. Translation gives CASSSHSNQPQHF.

The chain combines TRBV4-2 with TRBJ2-7, with TRBD2 as a possible D gene (6 bases). This CDR3 is built from 13 residues. Per the germline V gene, CDR1 is LGHNA and CDR2 is YNFKEQ. Trimming left V 5 bases short and J 3 bases short, with 11 bases between. The CDR3 DNA reads as TGTGCCAGCAGCTTGGAGGGCCGCTACGAGCAGTACTTC. Encoded protein: CASSLEGRYEQYF.

The V and J genes are TRBV1 and TRBJ2-5. TRBV1 is a pseudogene. This CDR3 has 14 amino acids. The CDR3 sequence is CTSSQDTEGETQYF. CDR3 coding DNA: TGCACCAGCAGCCAAGATACCGAGGGGGAGACCCAGTACTTC.

This sequence joins TRBV7-3 and TRBJ1-1; D not resolved. The CDR3 spans 13 residues. V dropped 3 bases and J dropped 0 bases, with 5 bases sitting between them. Germline CDR1 reads SGHTA; CDR2 reads FQGTGA. CDR3 in amino acids: CASSLDMNTEAFF. In nucleotides, the CDR3 is TGTGCCAGCAGCTTGGATATGAACACTGAAGCTTTCTTT.

V gene TRBV6-5 combines with J gene TRBJ1-2; TRBD1 aligns across 9 bases. The germline CDR1 and CDR2 sequences are MNHEY and SVGAGI. The V segment lost 9 bases and the J segment 3 bases; nucleotides outside the gene matches: 5. CDR3 length equals 13 residues. The CDR3 DNA is TGTGCCAGTTCGACAGGGGGAGACTATGGCTACACCTTC. Residues: CASSTGGDYGYTF.

The chain is built from TRBV11-2 and TRBJ1-1, with a possible D match to TRBD1 (5 bases). The V gene's germline CDR1 is SGHAT and CDR2 FQNNGV. V lost 1 base and J 10 bases, leaving 22 bases between the germline ends. The CDR3 runs to 16 residues. The DNA for the CDR3 is TGTGCCAGCAGCTTAGTCCCCCGCCGGGACGGAAGAGGAGCTTTCTTT. It specifies CASSLVPRRDGRGAFF.

The V and J genes are TRBV27 and TRBJ2-7; the match to TRBD2 covers 12 bases. CDR3 length: 16 amino acids. The ends lost 3 bases at V and 5 bases at J; junction bases unmatched: 8. Germline lookup yields CDR1 MNHEY and CDR2 SMNVEV (reference sequence). Here the CDR3 reads CASSLATSGSAHEQYF. The CDR3 region has the DNA TGTGCCAGCAGTTTGGCGACTAGCGGGAGTGCCCACGAGCAGTACTTC.

The chain is built from TRBV5-1 and TRBJ1-2; a possible D gene is TRBD1 (6 bases). This CDR3 is built from 14 residues. V dropped 0 bases and J dropped 7 bases, with 13 bases sitting between them. Germline V CDR1 and CDR2: SGHRS, YFSETQ. CDR3 region: CASSLEEVTGGYTF. The CDR3 coding sequence is TGCGCCAGCAGCTTGGAGGAGGTGACAGGTGGCTACACCTTC.